The source of this T cell receptor (beta chain) is a study of cytomegalovirus exposure and HLA in healthy donors. The repertoire was sequenced with immunoSEQ multiplex PCR; TCRdb's copy has only in-frame clones and lacks some. The repertoire consists of some 170,000 clones, with under 90% occurring once and the leading ten covering over 9%. The receptor's source is a woman under 30 in good health and CMV-seropositive. The specimen was PBMCs.

The CDR3 spells CASARDRRDNEQFF. The CDR3 DNA reads as TGCGCCAGCGCCCGGGACAGGCGCGACAATGAGCAGTTCTTC. V and J are TRBV10-1 and TRBJ2-1; 8 bases line up with TRBD1. Per the germline V gene, CDR1 is WNHNN and CDR2 is SYGVQD (reference sequence). This CDR3 contains 14 residues. After removal of 8 bases from V and 5 bases from J, the junction contained 8 bases not matched to a gene.